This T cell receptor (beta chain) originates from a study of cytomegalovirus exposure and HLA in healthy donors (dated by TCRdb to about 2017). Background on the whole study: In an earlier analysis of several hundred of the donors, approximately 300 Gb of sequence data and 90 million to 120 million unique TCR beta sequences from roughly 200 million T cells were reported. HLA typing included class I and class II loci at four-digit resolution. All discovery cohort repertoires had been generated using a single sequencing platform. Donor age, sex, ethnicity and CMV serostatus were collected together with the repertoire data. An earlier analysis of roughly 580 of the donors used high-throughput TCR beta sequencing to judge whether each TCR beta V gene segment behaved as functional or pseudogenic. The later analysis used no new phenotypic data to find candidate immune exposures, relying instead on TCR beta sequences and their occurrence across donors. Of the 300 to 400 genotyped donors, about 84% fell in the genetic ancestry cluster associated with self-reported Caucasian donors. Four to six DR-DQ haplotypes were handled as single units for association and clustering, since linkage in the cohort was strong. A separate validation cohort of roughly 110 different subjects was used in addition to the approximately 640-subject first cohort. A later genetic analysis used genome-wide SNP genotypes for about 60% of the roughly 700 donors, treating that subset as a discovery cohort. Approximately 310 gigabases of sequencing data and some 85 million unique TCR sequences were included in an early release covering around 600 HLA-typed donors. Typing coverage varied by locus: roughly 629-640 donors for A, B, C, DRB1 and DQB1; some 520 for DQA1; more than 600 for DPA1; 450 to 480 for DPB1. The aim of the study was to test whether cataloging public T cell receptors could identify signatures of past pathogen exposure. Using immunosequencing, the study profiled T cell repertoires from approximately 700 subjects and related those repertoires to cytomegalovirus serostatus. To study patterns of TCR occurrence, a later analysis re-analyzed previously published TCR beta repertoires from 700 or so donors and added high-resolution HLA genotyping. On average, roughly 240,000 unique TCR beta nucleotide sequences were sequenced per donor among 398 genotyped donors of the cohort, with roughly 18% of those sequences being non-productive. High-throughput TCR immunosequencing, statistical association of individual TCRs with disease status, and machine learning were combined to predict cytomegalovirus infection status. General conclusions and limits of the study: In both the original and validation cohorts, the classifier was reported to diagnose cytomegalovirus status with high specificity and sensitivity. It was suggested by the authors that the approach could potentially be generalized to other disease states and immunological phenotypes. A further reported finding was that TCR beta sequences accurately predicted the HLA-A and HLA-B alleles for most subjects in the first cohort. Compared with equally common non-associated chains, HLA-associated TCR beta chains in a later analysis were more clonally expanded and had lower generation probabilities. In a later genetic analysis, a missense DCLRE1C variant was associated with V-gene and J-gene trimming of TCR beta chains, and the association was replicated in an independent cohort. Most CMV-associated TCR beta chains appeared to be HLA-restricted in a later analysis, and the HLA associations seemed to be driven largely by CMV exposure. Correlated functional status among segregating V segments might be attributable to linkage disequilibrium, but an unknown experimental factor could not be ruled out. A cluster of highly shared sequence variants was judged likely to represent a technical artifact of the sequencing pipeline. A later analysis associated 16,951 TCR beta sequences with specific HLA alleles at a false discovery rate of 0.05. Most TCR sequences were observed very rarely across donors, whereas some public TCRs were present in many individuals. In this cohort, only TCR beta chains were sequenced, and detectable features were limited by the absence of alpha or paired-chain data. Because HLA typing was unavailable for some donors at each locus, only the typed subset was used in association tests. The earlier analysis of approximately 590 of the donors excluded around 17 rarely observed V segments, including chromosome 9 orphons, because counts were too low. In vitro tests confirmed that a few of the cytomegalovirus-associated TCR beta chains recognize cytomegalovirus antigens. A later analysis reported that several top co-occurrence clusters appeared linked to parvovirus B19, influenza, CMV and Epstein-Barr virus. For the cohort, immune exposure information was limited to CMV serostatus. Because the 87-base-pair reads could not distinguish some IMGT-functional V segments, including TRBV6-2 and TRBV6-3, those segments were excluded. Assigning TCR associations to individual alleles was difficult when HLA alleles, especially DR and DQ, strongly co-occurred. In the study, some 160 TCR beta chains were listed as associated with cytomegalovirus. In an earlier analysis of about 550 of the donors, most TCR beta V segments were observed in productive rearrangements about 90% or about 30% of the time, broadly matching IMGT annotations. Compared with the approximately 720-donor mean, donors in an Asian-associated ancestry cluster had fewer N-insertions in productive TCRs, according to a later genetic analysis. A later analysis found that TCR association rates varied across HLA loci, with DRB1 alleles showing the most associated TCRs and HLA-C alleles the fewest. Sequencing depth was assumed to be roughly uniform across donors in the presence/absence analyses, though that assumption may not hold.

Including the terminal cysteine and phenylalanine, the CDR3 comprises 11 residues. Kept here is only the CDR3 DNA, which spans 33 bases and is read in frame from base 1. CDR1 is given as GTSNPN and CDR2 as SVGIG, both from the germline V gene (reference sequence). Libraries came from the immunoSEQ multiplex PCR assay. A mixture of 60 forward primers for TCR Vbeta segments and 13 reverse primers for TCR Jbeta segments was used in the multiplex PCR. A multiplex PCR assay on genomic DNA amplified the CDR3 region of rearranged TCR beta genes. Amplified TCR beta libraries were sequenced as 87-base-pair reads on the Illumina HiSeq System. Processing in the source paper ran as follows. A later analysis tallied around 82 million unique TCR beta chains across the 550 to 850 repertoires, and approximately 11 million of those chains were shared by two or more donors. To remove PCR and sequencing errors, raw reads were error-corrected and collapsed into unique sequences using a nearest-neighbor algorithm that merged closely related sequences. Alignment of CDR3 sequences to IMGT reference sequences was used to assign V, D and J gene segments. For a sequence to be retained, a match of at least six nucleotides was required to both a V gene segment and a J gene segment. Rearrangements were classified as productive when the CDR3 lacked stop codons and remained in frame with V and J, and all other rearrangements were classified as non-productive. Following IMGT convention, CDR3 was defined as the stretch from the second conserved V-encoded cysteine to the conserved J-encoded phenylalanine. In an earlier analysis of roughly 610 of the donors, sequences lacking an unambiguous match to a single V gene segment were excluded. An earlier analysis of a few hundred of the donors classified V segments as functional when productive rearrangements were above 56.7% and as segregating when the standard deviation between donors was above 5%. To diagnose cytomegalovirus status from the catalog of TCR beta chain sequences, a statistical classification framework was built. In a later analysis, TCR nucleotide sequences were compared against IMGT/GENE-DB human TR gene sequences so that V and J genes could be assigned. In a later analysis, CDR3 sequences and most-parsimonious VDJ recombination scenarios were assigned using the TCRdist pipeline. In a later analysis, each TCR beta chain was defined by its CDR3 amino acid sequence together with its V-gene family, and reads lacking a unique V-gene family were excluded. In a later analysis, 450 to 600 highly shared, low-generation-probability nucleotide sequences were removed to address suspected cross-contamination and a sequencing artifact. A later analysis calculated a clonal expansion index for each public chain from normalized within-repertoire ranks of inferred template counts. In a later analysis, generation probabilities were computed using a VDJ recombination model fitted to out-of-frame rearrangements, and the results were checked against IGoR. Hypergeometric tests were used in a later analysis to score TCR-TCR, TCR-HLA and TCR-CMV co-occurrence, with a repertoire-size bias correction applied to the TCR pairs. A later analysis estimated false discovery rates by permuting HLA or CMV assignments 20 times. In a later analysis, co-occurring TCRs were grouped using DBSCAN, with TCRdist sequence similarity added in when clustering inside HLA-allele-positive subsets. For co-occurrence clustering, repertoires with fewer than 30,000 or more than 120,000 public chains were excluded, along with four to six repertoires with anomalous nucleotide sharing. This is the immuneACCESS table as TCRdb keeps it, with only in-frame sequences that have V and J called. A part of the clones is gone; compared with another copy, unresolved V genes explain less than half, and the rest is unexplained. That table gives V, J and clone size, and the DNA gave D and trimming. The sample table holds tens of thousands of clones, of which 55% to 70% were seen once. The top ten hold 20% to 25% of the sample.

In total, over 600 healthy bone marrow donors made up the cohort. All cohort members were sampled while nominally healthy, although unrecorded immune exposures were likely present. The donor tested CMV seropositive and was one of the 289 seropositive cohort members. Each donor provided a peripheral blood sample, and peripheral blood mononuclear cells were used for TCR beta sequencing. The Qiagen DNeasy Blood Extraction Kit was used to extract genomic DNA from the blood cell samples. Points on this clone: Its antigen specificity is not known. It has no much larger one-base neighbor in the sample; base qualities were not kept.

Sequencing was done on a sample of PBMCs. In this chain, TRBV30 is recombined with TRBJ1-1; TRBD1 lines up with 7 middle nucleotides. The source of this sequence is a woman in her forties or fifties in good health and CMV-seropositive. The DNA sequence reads TGTGAGGGGGCAGCGAACACTGAAGCTTTCTTT. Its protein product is CEGAANTEAFF.